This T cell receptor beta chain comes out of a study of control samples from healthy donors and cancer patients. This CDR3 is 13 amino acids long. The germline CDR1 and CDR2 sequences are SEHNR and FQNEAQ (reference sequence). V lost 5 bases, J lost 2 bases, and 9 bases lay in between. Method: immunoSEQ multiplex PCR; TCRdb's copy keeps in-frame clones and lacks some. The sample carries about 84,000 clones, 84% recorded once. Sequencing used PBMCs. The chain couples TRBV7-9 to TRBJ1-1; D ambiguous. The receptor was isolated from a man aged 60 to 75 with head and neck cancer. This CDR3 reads CASSQDINTEAFF. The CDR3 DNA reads TGTGCCAGCAGCCAAGACATTAACACTGAAGCTTTCTTT.